This TCR beta chain was observed in a study of cytomegalovirus exposure and HLA in healthy donors. This CDR3 contains 15 residues. J gave up 5 bases and V 6 bases, and 6 bases lay outside the gene matches. From germline, CDR1 is MNHEY and CDR2 SVGAGI. The PCR used 60 Vbeta and 13 Jbeta primers. Assay: immunoSEQ multiplex PCR; the TCRdb copy retains only in-frame clones and omits some. The sample lists about 130,000 clones; 70% to 80% were seen once. A few counts support this clone. The target antigen is unknown. Findings and limits, study-wide: TRBV6-2, TRBV6-3 and some other V segments were unresolvable in 87-base-pair reads. As immune exposure information, only CMV serostatus was available. Later work found most CMV-associated TCR beta chains apparently HLA-restricted.

Input material: PBMCs. The sequence came from a man aged 45-60 years in good health and CMV-seronegative. The chain recombines TRBV6-5 with TRBJ2-7, with 14 bases identical to TRBD2. The CDR3 region has the DNA TGTGCCAGCAGCCGACTAGCGGGGGGGGGAGACGAGCAGTACTTC. This gives the protein CASSRLAGGGDEQYF.